The present entry profiles one TCR beta chain with its context. Its antigen is undetermined. The V and J ends lost 0 bases and 13 bases, in that order; junction bases with no gene match: 11. Germline assignment: CDR1 LNHNV and CDR2 YYDKDF (reference sequence). This CDR3 region has 16 residues. These data come from a study of cytomegalovirus exposure and HLA in healthy donors. Findings and limits, study-wide: In an earlier analysis, most TCR beta V segments were productive about 90% or about 30% of the time. By HLA locus, TCR association rates varied in a later analysis, with DRB1 showing the most and HLA-C the fewest. Among the sequence variants, a highly shared cluster was likely an artifact of sequencing.

The PCR made use of 60 Vbeta and 13 Jbeta primers. The data were produced by immunoSEQ multiplex PCR, yet TCRdb's version contains in-frame clones alone and is incomplete. The sample lists approximately 100,000 clones; 80% to 90% were seen once. The V gene is TRBV15, the J gene TRBJ2-1, with 11 bases aligning to TRBD2. Sequencing input: PBMCs. The receptor's source is a woman younger than 30 in good health and CMV-seronegative. This CDR3 is CATSRDALAGELGQFF. The CDR3 DNA sequence: TGTGCCACCAGCAGAGATGCACTAGCGGGGGAACTGGGTCAGTTCTTC. Filled out from reference TRBV15 and TRBJ2-1, the complete variable domain reads DAMVIQNPRYQVTQFGKPVTLSCSQTLNHNVMYWYQQKSSQAPKLLFHYYDKDFNNEADTPDNFQSRRPNTSFCFLDIRSPGLGDTAMYLCATSRDALAGELGQFFGPGTRLTVL.